Listed below are T cell receptor beta chains from one sample, sequenced in a study of blood T cell repertoires in COVID-19. Some clones are missing from TCRdb's copy, which holds only in-frame ones; the method was immunoSEQ multiplex PCR. The sample consists of just over 650,000 clones, 85% to 90% of them appearing once. The material sequenced was peripheral blood. Every receptor here comes from a woman aged 18-29 years with acute or convalescent COVID-19. Each CDR3 is given with its conserved first and last residue. Each record gives: V gene, D gene, clone size, J gene, CDR3 protein, CDR3 DNA. D genes are given only for firm matches. Size values are once, few and many counts, or a class for expanded clones, and some rows have none.

v_call: TRBV6-5; d_call: NA; clone_size: once; j_call: TRBJ1-4; cdr3_aa: CASSYPLTATNEKLFF; cdr3_nt: TGTGCCAGCAGTTACCCTCTGACAGCAACTAATGAAAAACTGTTTTTT
v_call: TRBV2; d_call: TRBD2; clone_size: once; j_call: TRBJ2-7; cdr3_aa: CASSDGFARTSGDYEQYF; cdr3_nt: TGTGCCAGCAGTGACGGTTTTGCGAGGACTAGCGGGGATTACGAGCAGTACTTC
v_call: TRBV18; d_call: TRBD1; clone_size: few; j_call: TRBJ1-1; cdr3_aa: CASTLTGGASEAFF; cdr3_nt: TGTGCCAGCACCCTGACAGGGGGCGCGAGTGAAGCTTTCTTT
v_call: TRBV6-5; d_call: NA; clone_size: NA; j_call: TRBJ2-1; cdr3_aa: CASSSIHEQFF; cdr3_nt: TGTGCCAGCAGTAGCATCCATGAGCAGTTCTTC
v_call: TRBV9; d_call: NA; clone_size: once; j_call: TRBJ1-1; cdr3_aa: CASSEWAMNTEAFF; cdr3_nt: TGTGCCAGCAGCGAATGGGCAATGAACACTGAAGCTTTCTTT
v_call: TRBV5-6; d_call: NA; clone_size: NA; j_call: TRBJ1-5; cdr3_aa: CASSTVNQPQHF; cdr3_nt: TGTGCCAGCAGCACAGTAAATCAGCCCCAGCATTTT
v_call: TRBV6-1; d_call: NA; clone_size: NA; j_call: TRBJ1-5; cdr3_aa: CASSEKPGRGSNQPQHF; cdr3_nt: TGTGCCAGCAGTGAAAAGCCGGGGAGGGGGTCCAATCAGCCCCAGCATTTT
v_call: TRBV27; d_call: NA; clone_size: NA; j_call: TRBJ1-4; cdr3_aa: CASRAAFSEKLFF; cdr3_nt: TGTGCCAGCAGGGCGGCCTTCAGCGAAAAACTGTTTTTT
v_call: TRBV7-9; d_call: NA; clone_size: NA; j_call: TRBJ1-1; cdr3_aa: CASSFRGSPEAFF; cdr3_nt: TGTGCCAGCAGCTTTAGGGGTTCCCCTGAAGCTTTCTTT
v_call: TRBV4-1; d_call: TRBD1; clone_size: NA; j_call: TRBJ2-7; cdr3_aa: CASSQGTGGASLNEQYF; cdr3_nt: TGCGCCAGCAGCCAAGGGACAGGGGGCGCGAGCTTGAACGAGCAGTACTTC
v_call: TRBV30; d_call: NA; clone_size: NA; j_call: TRBJ2-4; cdr3_aa: CAWKPDSAWGKNIQYF; cdr3_nt: TGTGCCTGGAAGCCCGACAGTGCCTGGGGCAAAAACATTCAGTACTTC
v_call: TRBV5-1; d_call: NA; clone_size: NA; j_call: TRBJ2-5; cdr3_aa: CASSLGGGQGETQYF; cdr3_nt: TGCGCCAGCAGCTTAGGAGGGGGCCAGGGAGAGACCCAGTACTTC
v_call: TRBV27; d_call: NA; clone_size: once; j_call: TRBJ1-4; cdr3_aa: CASSLVGGRMFF; cdr3_nt: TGTGCCAGCAGCTTGGTGGGAGGGAGGATGTTTTTT
v_call: TRBV2; d_call: NA; clone_size: NA; j_call: TRBJ1-2; cdr3_aa: CASGNYGYTF; cdr3_nt: TGTGCCTCCGGGAACTATGGCTACACCTTC
v_call: TRBV2; d_call: TRBD2; clone_size: NA; j_call: TRBJ2-3; cdr3_aa: CASIASGGRTDTQYF; cdr3_nt: TGTGCCAGCATTGCTAGCGGGGGCCGCACAGATACGCAGTATTTT
v_call: TRBV9; d_call: NA; clone_size: NA; j_call: TRBJ1-1; cdr3_aa: CASSSTVGNTEAFF; cdr3_nt: TGTGCCAGCAGCTCCACAGTAGGGAACACTGAAGCTTTCTTT
v_call: TRBV6-4; d_call: NA; clone_size: NA; j_call: TRBJ1-1; cdr3_aa: CASRDDSDNTEAFF; cdr3_nt: TGTGCCAGCAGGGACGACAGCGACAACACTGAAGCTTTCTTT
v_call: TRBV9; d_call: TRBD1; clone_size: NA; j_call: TRBJ2-6; cdr3_aa: CASSVGTGGSGANVLTF; cdr3_nt: TGTGCCAGCAGCGTAGGGACAGGGGGCTCTGGGGCCAACGTCCTGACTTTC
v_call: TRBV5-1; d_call: NA; clone_size: once; j_call: TRBJ1-1; cdr3_aa: CASSYPAGEAFF; cdr3_nt: TGCGCCAGCAGCTACCCAGCGGGTGAAGCTTTCTTT
v_call: TRBV10-3; d_call: NA; clone_size: NA; j_call: TRBJ1-1; cdr3_aa: CAINIRQDTEAFF; cdr3_nt: TGTGCCATCAATATCAGACAAGACACTGAAGCTTTCTTT
v_call: TRBV28; d_call: NA; clone_size: NA; j_call: TRBJ2-7; cdr3_aa: CASSLPGYEQYF; cdr3_nt: TGTGCCAGCAGTTTACCGGGGTACGAGCAGTACTTC
v_call: TRBV5-1; d_call: TRBD1; clone_size: NA; j_call: TRBJ1-2; cdr3_aa: CASSSDRANYGYTF; cdr3_nt: TGCGCCAGCAGCTCGGACAGGGCTAACTATGGCTACACCTTC
v_call: TRBV5-1; d_call: NA; clone_size: NA; j_call: TRBJ2-7; cdr3_aa: CASSYRVGTYEQYF; cdr3_nt: TGCGCCAGCAGCTACAGGGTTGGGACCTACGAGCAGTACTTC
v_call: TRBV15; d_call: TRBD1; clone_size: NA; j_call: TRBJ1-5; cdr3_aa: CATSPGDRPYSNQPQHF; cdr3_nt: TGTGCCACCAGTCCTGGGGACAGGCCATATAGCAATCAGCCCCAGCATTTT
v_call: TRBV9; d_call: TRBD1; clone_size: NA; j_call: TRBJ1-2; cdr3_aa: CASSVAQGGSYGYTF; cdr3_nt: TGTGCCAGCAGCGTAGCACAGGGGGGAAGCTATGGCTACACCTTC
v_call: TRBV24-1; d_call: TRBD1; clone_size: few; j_call: TRBJ1-5; cdr3_aa: CATRGDSSNQPQHF; cdr3_nt: TGTGCCACCAGAGGGGACAGCAGCAATCAGCCCCAGCATTTT
v_call: TRBV7-2; d_call: NA; clone_size: NA; j_call: TRBJ2-2; cdr3_aa: CASSLVGVRTNTGELFF; cdr3_nt: TGTGCCAGCAGCTTAGTTGGGGTGCGGACTAACACCGGGGAGCTGTTTTTT
v_call: TRBV10-3; d_call: NA; clone_size: NA; j_call: TRBJ2-7; cdr3_aa: CAISYVQQEIYEQYF; cdr3_nt: TGTGCCATCAGTTACGTTCAACAGGAAATCTACGAGCAGTACTTC
v_call: TRBV19; d_call: NA; clone_size: NA; j_call: TRBJ1-2; cdr3_aa: CASSPPSTVNYGYTF; cdr3_nt: TGTGCCAGTAGCCCTCCCTCAACAGTTAACTATGGCTACACCTTC
v_call: TRBV14; d_call: NA; clone_size: NA; j_call: TRBJ2-7; cdr3_aa: CASSQRSGSLHSFYEQYF; cdr3_nt: TGTGCCAGCAGCCAAAGGAGCGGGTCCCTCCACTCTTTCTACGAGCAGTACTTC
v_call: TRBV24-1; d_call: TRBD1; clone_size: NA; j_call: TRBJ1-1; cdr3_aa: CATASGTGGRAFF; cdr3_nt: TGTGCCACCGCGTCCGGGACAGGGGGCAGAGCTTTCTTT
v_call: TRBV28; d_call: TRBD1; clone_size: NA; j_call: TRBJ1-2; cdr3_aa: CASGSVGRTGGEDYGYTF; cdr3_nt: TGTGCCAGCGGTTCAGTGGGAAGGACAGGGGGCGAGGACTATGGCTACACCTTC
v_call: TRBV10-3; d_call: TRBD1; clone_size: NA; j_call: TRBJ1-2; cdr3_aa: CAISEIKGDSLGYGYTF; cdr3_nt: TGTGCCATCAGTGAGATAAAAGGGGACAGTTTGGGCTATGGCTACACCTTC
v_call: TRBV5-1; d_call: NA; clone_size: once; j_call: TRBJ2-7; cdr3_aa: CASSLATNYEQYF; cdr3_nt: TGCGCCAGCAGCTTGGCAACTAACTACGAGCAGTACTTC
v_call: TRBV10-3; d_call: TRBD1; clone_size: NA; j_call: TRBJ2-2; cdr3_aa: CAISEGDRPTGELFF; cdr3_nt: TGTGCCATCTCCGAAGGGGACAGGCCCACCGGGGAGCTGTTTTTT
v_call: TRBV7-6; d_call: TRBD2; clone_size: NA; j_call: TRBJ2-1; cdr3_aa: CASSLAGGPNNEQFF; cdr3_nt: TGTGCCAGCAGCTTGGCGGGGGGGCCTAACAATGAGCAGTTCTTC
v_call: TRBV5-6; d_call: NA; clone_size: NA; j_call: TRBJ2-1; cdr3_aa: CASSLLQENEQFF; cdr3_nt: TGTGCCAGCAGCTTGTTACAGGAGAATGAGCAGTTCTTC
v_call: TRBV28; d_call: NA; clone_size: few; j_call: TRBJ1-4; cdr3_aa: CASSFPLGANKNEKLFF; cdr3_nt: TGTGCCAGCAGTTTTCCTCTCGGAGCGAACAAGAATGAAAAACTGTTTTTT
v_call: TRBV2; d_call: NA; clone_size: NA; j_call: TRBJ1-2; cdr3_aa: CASSGQVYGYTF; cdr3_nt: TGTGCCAGCAGTGGACAGGTTTATGGCTACACCTTC
v_call: TRBV7-2; d_call: TRBD1; clone_size: NA; j_call: TRBJ2-2; cdr3_aa: CASSSGTDTGELFF; cdr3_nt: TGTGCCAGCAGCTCCGGGACAGACACCGGGGAGCTGTTTTTT
v_call: TRBV21-1; d_call: NA; clone_size: NA; j_call: TRBJ1-5; cdr3_aa: CASSKRIPSQGNQPQHF; cdr3_nt: TGTGCCAGCAGCAAACGGATCCCTTCGCAGGGCAATCAGCCCCAGCATTTT
v_call: TRBV19; d_call: NA; clone_size: NA; j_call: TRBJ2-2; cdr3_aa: CASSINGGANTGELFF; cdr3_nt: TGTGCCAGTAGTATCAATGGGGGCGCGAACACCGGGGAGCTGTTTTTT
v_call: TRBV6-5; d_call: NA; clone_size: NA; j_call: TRBJ1-5; cdr3_aa: CASTLQDPQPQHF; cdr3_nt: TGTGCCAGCACTTTACAGGATCCTCAGCCCCAGCATTTT
v_call: TRBV4-1; d_call: TRBD2; clone_size: NA; j_call: TRBJ2-4; cdr3_aa: CASSQEKGTSGGAAKNIQYF; cdr3_nt: TGCGCCAGCAGCCAAGAAAAAGGGACTAGCGGGGGGGCGGCCAAAAACATTCAGTACTTC
v_call: TRBV28; d_call: NA; clone_size: NA; j_call: TRBJ2-3; cdr3_aa: CASSLWSASEDTDTQYF; cdr3_nt: TGTGCCAGCAGTTTATGGTCGGCTAGCGAAGACACAGATACGCAGTATTTT
v_call: TRBV5-1; d_call: NA; clone_size: NA; j_call: TRBJ1-4; cdr3_aa: CASSLVDSRGEKLFF; cdr3_nt: TGCGCCAGCAGCTTAGTGGACAGCAGGGGTGAAAAACTGTTTTTT
v_call: TRBV6-1; d_call: TRBD1; clone_size: NA; j_call: TRBJ1-3; cdr3_aa: CASSEILGGKGNTIYF; cdr3_nt: TGTGCCAGCAGTGAGATTCTAGGGGGCAAGGGAAACACCATATATTTT
v_call: TRBV5-1; d_call: TRBD2; clone_size: NA; j_call: TRBJ2-7; cdr3_aa: CASSLREGAGGYEQYF; cdr3_nt: TGCGCCAGCAGCTTGCGGGAAGGGGCGGGGGGCTACGAGCAGTACTTC
v_call: TRBV6-1; d_call: TRBD1; clone_size: once; j_call: TRBJ1-1; cdr3_aa: CASSESITGTDAFF; cdr3_nt: TGTGCCAGCAGTGAAAGCATAACCGGGACAGACGCTTTCTTT
v_call: TRBV7-2; d_call: TRBD2; clone_size: NA; j_call: TRBJ2-3; cdr3_aa: CASSPGGADDTQYF; cdr3_nt: TGTGCCAGCAGCCCCGGGGGGGCGGATGATACGCAGTATTTT
v_call: TRBV5-5; d_call: NA; clone_size: NA; j_call: TRBJ1-6; cdr3_aa: CASSLGLSHYSPLHF; cdr3_nt: TGTGCCAGCAGCTTGGGACTGTCCCATTATTCACCCCTCCACTTT
v_call: TRBV3-1/TRBV3-2; d_call: TRBD2; clone_size: NA; j_call: TRBJ2-1; cdr3_aa: CASSPAGGGSGVTDHNEQFF; cdr3_nt: TGTGCCAGCAGCCCAGCGGGCGGGGGGAGCGGGGTCACCGATCACAATGAGCAGTTCTTC
v_call: TRBV23-1; d_call: NA; clone_size: NA; j_call: TRBJ1-2; cdr3_aa: CASRLGPTDFRFGYTF; cdr3_nt: TGCGCCAGCAGACTAGGACCTACGGATTTTAGGTTTGGCTACACCTTC
v_call: TRBV6-2/TRBV6-3; d_call: TRBD2; clone_size: NA; j_call: TRBJ2-3; cdr3_aa: CASSYASGAPGTDTQYF; cdr3_nt: TGTGCCAGCAGTTACGCTAGCGGGGCCCCGGGCACAGATACGCAGTATTTT
v_call: TRBV19; d_call: NA; clone_size: NA; j_call: TRBJ1-2; cdr3_aa: CASNNGGIYGYTF; cdr3_nt: TGTGCCAGTAATAATGGCGGAATCTATGGCTACACCTTC